Following are 26 T cell receptor beta chains from one sample sequenced in a study of shared clonotypes between healthy human individuals. CD45RO-negative, CCR7-selected cells formed the naive CD8 fraction, which excluded terminally differentiated effector memory CD45RA+ cells. TCRdb's table, derived via immunoSEQ multiplex PCR, lists solely in-frame clones and lacks some. Here the sample spans about 750,000 clones, about 91% being singletons. What was sequenced was naive CD8+ T cells sorted from blood. Receptors were obtained from a man younger than 40 in good health.

The genes are TRBV29-1 and TRBJ2-2; possibly TRBD2 for D (5 bases). This CDR3 comprises 12 residues. Trimming cost V 4 bases and J 3 bases, with 6 bases left between them. The germline V gene has CDR1 SQVTM and CDR2 ANQGSEA. The CDR3 DNA reads as TGCAGCGTTGTTAGCGACACCGGGGAGCTGTTTTTT. Its translation is CSVVSDTGELFF.

The chain links TRBV28 to TRBJ2-1, with TRBD2 matching 9 bases. Germline-derived CDR1 and CDR2 are MDHEN and SYDVKM. The CDR3 contains 16 residues. Trimming at V came to 8 bases and at J to 2 bases, leaving 10 bases not matched to a gene. This CDR3 is CASEAAGGPTYNEQFF. CDR3 coding DNA: TGTGCCAGCGAGGCCGCGGGAGGGCCGACCTACAATGAGCAGTTCTTC.

Relative to its sample, this clone is medium-sized. This chain joins TRBV11-2 and TRBJ2-7, with 9 bases identical to TRBD1. V lost 3 bases, J lost 3 bases, and 3 bases stayed unmatched. CDR3 length: 14 amino acids. Per the germline V gene, CDR1 is SGHAT and CDR2 is FQNNGV. CDR3 amino acids: CASSLGQGHYEQYF. For the CDR3, the DNA is TGTGCCAGCAGCTTGGGACAGGGCCACTACGAGCAGTACTTC.

This chain uses TRBV28 with TRBJ2-7; D unclear. The CDR3 is made up of 14 amino acids. Germline V gives CDR1 MDHEN, CDR2 SYDVKM. The V end was cut by 3 bases, the J end by 5 bases, with 14 bases between. This CDR3 reads CASSFNRRFHEQYF. In nucleotides, the CDR3 is TGTGCCAGCAGTTTCAATCGGCGTTTCCACGAGCAGTACTTC.

The chain has TRBV29-1 and TRBJ1-1; perhaps TRBD1 as D (5 bases). V dropped 6 bases and J dropped 8 bases, with 10 bases sitting between them. This CDR3 comprises 10 residues. Germline V gives CDR1 SQVTM, CDR2 ANQGSEA. The CDR3 coding sequence is TGCAGCGTCCTGACAGAAGAAGCTTTCTTT. This sequence encodes CSVLTEEAFF.

The chain recombines TRBV7-9 with TRBJ2-3, with unresolved D. The CDR3 has 18 amino acids. Trimming shortened V by 0 bases and J by 1 base, and 17 bases separated the two germline ends. Germline V lookup: CDR1 SEHNR, CDR2 FQNEAQ (reference sequence). DNA for the CDR3: TGTGCCAGCAGCTTAGCAGGAGCCCTACACGGAGGCACAGATACGCAGTATTTT. This gives the protein CASSLAGALHGGTDTQYF.

The rearrangement links TRBV14 to TRBJ1-1; D is undetermined. Trimming shortened V by 2 bases and J by 1 base, and 14 bases separated the two germline ends. This CDR3 is built from 16 residues. Germline lookup yields CDR1 SGHDN and CDR2 FVKESK. The CDR3 sequence: CASSQRMSQRNTEAFF. Here the CDR3 DNA reads TGTGCCAGCAGCCAACGCATGTCCCAAAGGAACACTGAAGCTTTCTTT.

The chain uses TRBV6-6 and TRBJ1-3; no firm D call. V was trimmed by 5 bases and J by 2 bases, leaving 13 bases between them. This CDR3 has 15 residues. Germline CDR1 MNHNY, CDR2 SVGAGI (reference sequence). CDR3 region: CASSAPPGAGNTIYF. The CDR3 DNA sequence: TGTGCCAGCAGTGCCCCCCCCGGGGCTGGAAACACCATATATTTT.

In this sample, this clone turned up many times. At the DNA level, this CDR3 is encoded by other sequences in the same sample as well. J is TRBJ2-7 and V is TRBV28, with D possibly being TRBD1 (6 bases). There are 13 residues in the CDR3. Germline CDR1 and CDR2: MDHEN and SYDVKM. The V end was cut by 6 bases, the J end by 3 bases, with 12 bases between. The CDR3 nucleotides are TGTGCCAGCAGACCGGGACACTTCTACGAGCAGTACTTC. Amino acid sequence: CASRPGHFYEQYF. The whole variable domain, filled in from reference TRBV28 and TRBJ2-7, reads DVKVTQSSRYLVKRTGEKVFLECVQDMDHENMFWYRQDPGLGLRLIYFSYDVKMKEKGDIPEGYSVSREKKERFSLILESASTNQTSMYLCASRPGHFYEQYFGPGTRLTVT.

This clone was observed a single time. This chain joins TRBV14 and TRBJ2-3; D may be TRBD1 or TRBD2 (5 bases each). The ends were cut back, 4 bases at V and 5 bases at J, with 19 bases in the middle. CDR1 SGHDN and CDR2 FVKESK come from the germline V gene. CDR3 size: 16 residues. The CDR3 sequence: CASSPGLGADRDTQYF. As DNA, the CDR3 is TGTGCCAGCAGCCCTGGACTCGGGGCAGACAGAGATACGCAGTATTTT.

V and J are TRBV11-2 and TRBJ2-3; D is tentatively TRBD1 or TRBD2 (5 bases each). This CDR3 has 15 residues. V was cut by 1 base and J by 2 bases, with 10 bases left in between. Looked up from germline, CDR1 is SGHAT and CDR2 is FQNNGV. This chain's CDR3 is CASSLGAGTTDTQYF. The CDR3 nucleotides read TGTGCCAGCAGCTTAGGGGCAGGGACCACAGATACGCAGTATTTT.

V gene TRBV7-9 combines with J gene TRBJ2-7, with D possibly being TRBD1 or TRBD2 (5 bases each). CDR3 length: 14 amino acids. Trimming cost V 5 bases and J 3 bases, with 14 bases left between them. Germline V gene sequence: CDR1 SEHNR, CDR2 FQNEAQ (reference sequence). The CDR3 protein is CASSPPGAGYEQYF. Here the CDR3 DNA reads TGTGCCAGCAGCCCCCCCGGGGCCGGCTACGAGCAGTACTTC.

The chain couples TRBV27 to TRBJ2-5; D not certain. Trimming cost V 8 bases and J 5 bases, with 12 bases left between them. The CDR3 consists of 12 residues. Per germline, CDR1 MNHEY and CDR2 SMNVEV (reference sequence). The CDR3 DNA reads as TGTGCCAGCGGCCCAGTAGGGGAGACCCAGTACTTC. It codes for CASGPVGETQYF.

This rearrangement joins TRBV15 to TRBJ1-5; D perhaps matches TRBD1 (6 bases). The CDR3 consists of 15 residues. Trimming left V 5 bases short and J 0 bases short, with 11 bases between. In germline, CDR1 is LNHNV, CDR2 YYDKDF (reference sequence). The CDR3 is CATSARGNSNQPQHF. In DNA, the CDR3 is TGTGCCACCAGCGCCAGGGGAAATAGCAATCAGCCCCAGCATTTT.

The J gene is TRBJ1-5, the V gene TRBV28; D not resolved. The length of the CDR3 is 14 residues. The germline gives CDR1 MDHEN, CDR2 SYDVKM. Trimming left V 6 bases short and J 4 bases short, with 13 bases between. The CDR3: CASRQLRPNQPQHF. In DNA, the CDR3 is TGTGCCAGCAGGCAGCTACGACCAAATCAGCCCCAGCATTTT.

The rearrangement links TRBV27 to TRBJ2-7; TRBD1 agrees at 8 bases. This CDR3 has 14 amino acids. The V segment lost 7 bases and the J segment 2 bases; nucleotides outside the gene matches: 7. CDR1 MNHEY and CDR2 SMNVEV come from the germline V gene (reference sequence). The DNA for the CDR3 is TGTGCCAGCAAGGGATGGGGACAGGCCTACGAGCAGTACTTC. Protein: CASKGWGQAYEQYF.

With regard to this clone: Other nucleotide sequences in the sample specify the same CDR3. The V call is TRBV5-1, the J call TRBJ1-1, with D perhaps matching TRBD1 (6 bases). The CDR3 has 15 amino acids. Germline V gives CDR1 SGHRS, CDR2 YFSETQ. Trimming shortened V by 4 bases and J by 0 bases, and 13 bases separated the two germline ends. The CDR3 sequence is CASSLAGGLNTEAFF. In nucleotides, the CDR3 is TGCGCCAGCAGCCTGGCCGGGGGCTTGAACACTGAAGCTTTCTTT.

This clone was counted once. The chain has TRBV6-5 and TRBJ2-1, with D hard to call. Germline CDR1 reads MNHEY; CDR2 reads SVGAGI. Trimming pared 2 bases from V and 8 bases from J, leaving 10 bases between. The CDR3 loop spans 13 amino acids. In DNA form, the CDR3 reads TGTGCCAGCAGTTACATGGGGTACGATGAGCAGTTCTTC. This encodes CASSYMGYDEQFF.

This chain joins TRBV23-1 and TRBJ2-2; tentative D call: TRBD1 (5 bases). TRBV23-1 is known as an ORF, though its function is uncertain. CDR3 size: 16 residues. Trimming left V 4 bases short and J 12 bases short, with 24 bases between. The CDR3 here is CASSRPADSLLSKLFF. The CDR3 DNA follows: TGCGCCAGCAGTCGCCCGGCTGACAGTTTATTATCCAAGCTGTTTTTT.

J is TRBJ2-2 and V is TRBV2, with 7 bases that match TRBD1. The CDR3 loop spans 15 amino acids. After removal of 6 bases from V and 3 bases from J, the junction contained 7 bases not matched to a gene. Germline V gene sequence: CDR1 SNHLY, CDR2 FYNNEI. The CDR3 here is CASSGIDRDTGELFF. The CDR3 region has the DNA TGTGCCAGCAGCGGAATAGACAGGGACACCGGGGAGCTGTTTTTT.

The chain has TRBV7-9 and TRBJ2-5; D is unresolved. V lost 6 bases and J lost 2, with 19 bases in between. Germline CDR1 and CDR2: SEHNR and FQNEAQ (reference sequence). The CDR3 loop spans 16 amino acids. CDR3 sequence: CASSPPIEFSQETQYF. The CDR3 region has the DNA TGTGCCAGCAGTCCACCGATTGAATTCAGTCAAGAGACCCAGTACTTC.

The chain joins TRBV9 to TRBJ2-5, with D possibly TRBD1 on 5 matching bases. The CDR3 is 18 amino acids. The V gene's germline CDR1 is SGDLS and CDR2 YYNGEE. V was shortened by 5 bases and J by 5 bases, with 28 bases between the two germline ends. CDR3 residues: CASRRLGLSRTLRETQYF. DNA of the CDR3: TGTGCCAGCAGGAGGCTGGGGCTAAGCCGAACCCTCCGGGAGACCCAGTACTTC.

The chain joins TRBV28 to TRBJ2-2; D may be TRBD1 or TRBD2 (5 bases each). CDR3 length: 15 amino acids. Germline V lookup: CDR1 MDHEN, CDR2 SYDVKM. V dropped 2 bases and J dropped 2 bases, with 9 bases sitting between them. The CDR3 DNA follows: TGTGCCAGCAGTTTAGTGGGGGAAAACACCGGGGAGCTGTTTTTT. Its translation is CASSLVGENTGELFF.

The chain has TRBV2 and TRBJ2-2; 13 bases are shared with TRBD2. With V trimmed by 6 bases and J by 10 bases, 11 bases remained unmatched. The CDR3 is made up of 16 amino acids. Germline CDR1 SNHLY, CDR2 FYNNEI. The CDR3 region is CASRLSGLAGAEELFF. CDR3 coding DNA: TGTGCCAGCAGACTTTCCGGACTAGCGGGAGCTGAGGAGCTGTTTTTT.

The CDR3 reads CASSQVALAGETQYF. In nucleotides, the CDR3 is TGCGCCAGCAGCCAAGTCGCACTAGCTGGGGAGACCCAGTACTTC. The rearrangement joins TRBV4-1 to TRBJ2-5, with TRBD2 as a possible D gene (6 bases). Trimming pared 1 base from V and 5 bases from J, leaving 14 bases between. This CDR3 has 15 residues. Germline V CDR1 and CDR2: MGHRA, YSYEKL.

In DNA form, the CDR3 reads TGTGCCAGCAGCTTTGGGACAGGGAATCAGCCCCAGCATTTT. It is translated as CASSFGTGNQPQHF. The rearrangement joins TRBV7-2 to TRBJ1-5, with 9 bases aligning to TRBD1. V trimming: 3 bases; J trimming: 4 bases; junction bases outside the gene matches: 1. The CDR3 has 14 amino acids. Germline CDR1 and CDR2: SGHTA and FQGNSA.